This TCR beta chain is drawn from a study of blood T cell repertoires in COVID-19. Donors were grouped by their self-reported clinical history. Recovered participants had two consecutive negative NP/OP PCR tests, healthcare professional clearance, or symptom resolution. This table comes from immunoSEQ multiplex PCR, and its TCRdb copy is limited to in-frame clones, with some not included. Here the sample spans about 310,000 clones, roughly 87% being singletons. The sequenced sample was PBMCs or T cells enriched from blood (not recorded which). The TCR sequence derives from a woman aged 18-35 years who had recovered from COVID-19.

CDR3 coding DNA: TGTGCCAGCAGTCTTGTCCCGGGACAGGGAACCTATGGCTACACCTTC. As protein: CASSLVPGQGTYGYTF. This sequence joins TRBV2 and TRBJ1-2; TRBD1 agrees at 9 bases. The CDR3 runs 16 residues. V lost 5 bases, J lost 4 bases, and 11 bases stayed unmatched. CDR1 and CDR2 (germline): SNHLY, FYNNEI.